Below, 20 T cell receptor beta chains from the same sample are listed, as sequenced in a study of cytomegalovirus exposure and HLA in healthy donors. PCR involved 60 Vbeta and 13 Jbeta primers. Profiled with immunoSEQ multiplex PCR; TCRdb holds only in-frame clones, not every one. The sample shows around 110,000 clones, 8.5% to 10% of them seen only once. Sequenced input: PBMCs. These receptors were collected from a man aged 30 to 39 in good health and CMV-seronegative.

The chain couples TRBV5-1 to TRBJ2-3, with TRBD2 matching over 8 bases. With V trimmed by 4 bases and J by 2 bases, 9 bases remained unmatched. Germline CDR1 reads SGHRS; CDR2 reads YFSETQ. The CDR3 covers 16 residues. The CDR3 is CASSVVSGETTDTQYF. Here the CDR3 DNA reads TGCGCCAGCAGCGTGGTTAGCGGGGAGACCACAGATACGCAGTATTTT.

J is TRBJ1-5 and V is TRBV28; D gene ambiguous. The germline gives CDR1 MDHEN, CDR2 SYDVKM. The CDR3 spans 18 residues. V shed 7 bases and J shed 0 bases, with 22 bases lying between them. CDR3 region: CASTTNPARGYSNQPQHF. The CDR3 DNA follows: TGTGCCAGCACCACTAACCCGGCGCGGGGATATAGCAATCAGCCCCAGCATTTT.

The chain links TRBV7-6 to TRBJ2-1, with 9 bases fitting TRBD2. Germline V gives CDR1 SGHVS, CDR2 FNYEAQ. After removal of 8 bases from V and 9 bases from J, the junction contained 11 bases not matched to a gene. The CDR3 length is 14 residues. CDR3 sequence (DNA): TGTGCCAGCGACAAGGGACTAGCAGGAGGTGAGCAGTTCTTC. Protein product: CASDKGLAGGEQFF.

This clone was detected a few times. The gene calls are TRBV28 and TRBJ1-4, with 8 bases fitting TRBD1. With 7 bases clipped from V and 5 bases from J, the junction kept 9 bases outside the gene matches. The germline gives CDR1 MDHEN, CDR2 SYDVKM. The CDR3 contains 15 residues. The CDR3 here is CASTTLRQGNEKLFF. In DNA, the CDR3 is TGTGCCAGCACGACCTTGAGACAGGGGAATGAAAAACTGTTTTTT.

This clone was observed a single time. The sample contains more than one DNA sequence encoding this CDR3. The chain recombines TRBV4-1 with TRBJ2-3; TRBD2 matches at 10 bases. J was trimmed by 4 bases and V by 4 bases; bases with no gene match: 11. The germline V gene encodes CDR1 MGHRA and CDR2 YSYEKL. This CDR3 contains 17 residues. The CDR3 loop is CASSPTPQREGPDTQYF. Here the CDR3 DNA reads TGCGCCAGCAGCCCTACCCCCCAGCGGGAGGGTCCAGATACGCAGTATTTT.

This clone was picked up a small number of times. At one end the junction does not follow the germline gene, possibly because of a read error. This rearrangement joins TRBV28 to TRBJ2-5, with a tentative D call TRBD2 (5 bases). CDR1 is MDHEN, CDR2 SYDVKM, per germline. The CDR3 consists of 15 residues. The CDR3 protein is CASSPNAGVQGTQYF. DNA for the CDR3: TGTGCCAGCAGTCCCAACGCCGGGGTCCAAGGGACCCAGTACTTC.

This sequence joins TRBV30 and TRBJ2-7, with a possible D match to TRBD1 (6 bases). Trimming took 3 bases from V and 12 from J, leaving 18 bases between them. The length of the CDR3 is 12 residues. The V gene's germline CDR1 is GTSNPN and CDR2 SVGIG (reference sequence). CDR3 loop: CAWSPEGVGPYF. CDR3 coding DNA: TGTGCCTGGAGCCCAGAGGGGGTTGGACCGTACTTC.

The chain couples TRBV18 to TRBJ2-1, with D possibly matching TRBD1 (6 bases). Trimming took 3 bases from V and 5 from J, leaving 14 bases between them. The CDR3 is 15 residues long. The germline CDR1 and CDR2 sequences are KGHSH and LQKENI. The CDR3 reads CASSPRGSGNNEQFF. CDR3 in DNA: TGTGCCAGCTCACCCAGGGGATCTGGAAACAATGAGCAGTTCTTC.

The chain is built from TRBV2 and TRBJ2-7; no clear D. The CDR3 extends over 11 amino acids. V gave up 11 bases and J gave up 0 bases, with 8 bases separating them. The V gene's germline CDR1 is SNHLY and CDR2 FYNNEI. The CDR3 reads CAGAVSYEQYF. CDR3 in DNA: TGTGCCGGAGCAGTCTCCTACGAGCAGTACTTC.

This clone was found a few times. The chain uses TRBV11-2 and TRBJ2-5, with 7 bases identical to TRBD2. The CDR3 has 13 amino acids. V lost 3 bases to trimming and J lost 5 bases; unmatched junction nucleotides: 3. Germline CDR1 reads SGHAT; CDR2 reads FQNNGV. The CDR3 protein is CASSFGGGETQYF. In DNA form, the CDR3 reads TGTGCCAGCAGCTTCGGCGGGGGTGAGACCCAGTACTTC.

V gene TRBV6-6 combines with J gene TRBJ1-1, with a tentative D call TRBD1 (5 bases). V was trimmed by 4 bases and J by 3 bases, leaving 12 bases between them. This CDR3 contains 14 residues. CDR1 and CDR2 (germline): MNHNY, SVGAGI (reference sequence). The CDR3 loop is CASSFREWDTEAFF. The CDR3 DNA reads TGTGCCAGCAGTTTCAGGGAATGGGACACTGAAGCTTTCTTT.

The rearrangement joins TRBV10-1 to TRBJ1-1, with D perhaps matching TRBD1 (6 bases). V was trimmed by 2 bases and J by 0 bases, leaving 16 bases between them. The germline V gene encodes CDR1 WNHNN and CDR2 SYGVQD (reference sequence). The CDR3 totals 17 residues. CDR3: CASSEIGGRNMNTEAFF. The CDR3 coding sequence is TGCGCCAGCAGTGAGATTGGGGGCAGAAACATGAACACTGAAGCTTTCTTT.

This clone was picked up a small number of times. V is TRBV6-6 and J is TRBJ2-5, with D possibly being TRBD1 (7 bases). Trimming removed 5 bases from V and 11 bases from J, with 15 bases in between. Germline V gene sequence: CDR1 MNHNY, CDR2 SVGAGI (reference sequence). The CDR3 runs to 12 residues. The CDR3 region has the DNA TGTGCCAGCAGTCAAACAGGGGAGGAGCAGTACTTC. As protein: CASSQTGEEQYF.

The table lists this clone with a few counts. J is TRBJ2-1 and V is TRBV11-2, with D possibly matching TRBD1 (6 bases). The CDR3 covers 13 residues. Germline V gives CDR1 SGHAT, CDR2 FQNNGV. V was trimmed by 4 bases and J by 4 bases, leaving 8 bases between them. The CDR3: CASSSGEYNEQFF. CDR3 nucleotides: TGTGCCAGCAGCTCAGGGGAATACAATGAGCAGTTCTTC.

This clone was counted between two and nine times. The chain couples TRBV7-8 to TRBJ1-5; D possibly corresponds to TRBD1 (5 bases). The V gene's germline CDR1 is SGHVS and CDR2 FQNEAQ. The CDR3 has 13 amino acids. Between the trimmed V and J ends, which lost 5 bases and 7 bases, there was a span of 12 bases. CDR3 in amino acids: CASSISQGQPQHF. DNA for the CDR3: TGTGCCAGCAGCATTAGTCAGGGCCAGCCCCAGCATTTT.

This clone has a handful of counts. The chain couples TRBV10-2 to TRBJ1-2; D is unresolved. The ends were cut back, 3 bases at V and 0 bases at J, with 14 bases in the middle. From germline, CDR1 is WSHSY and CDR2 SAAADI. This CDR3 region has 16 residues. CDR3 bases: TGCGCCAGCAGTGAATTAGATTCGAGAGCTAACTATGGCTACACCTTC. Amino acids: CASSELDSRANYGYTF.

This clone was observed a handful of times. The CDR3 bases are TGCAGCGTTGAAGGGTGGCAGGGGGTCGGGGAGCTGTTTTTT. Amino acids: CSVEGWQGVGELFF. The chain uses TRBV29-1 and TRBJ2-2; 7 bases map to TRBD1. The V segment lost 1 base and the J segment 7 bases; nucleotides outside the gene matches: 6. This CDR3 region has 14 residues. The germline V gene has CDR1 SQVTM and CDR2 ANQGSEA.

The chain links TRBV6-6 to TRBJ2-4, with 8 bases lining up with TRBD2. The trim removed 4 bases at V and 15 bases at J, leaving 8 bases unmatched. Germline-derived CDR1 and CDR2 are MNHNY and SVGAGI (reference sequence). The CDR3 covers 12 residues. In nucleotides, the CDR3 is TGTGCCAGCAGTTCCTTAGGGACTAGGCGGTACTTC. Protein sequence: CASSSLGTRRYF.

The rearrangement uses TRBV28 and TRBJ2-3, with 7 bases fitting TRBD2. There are 17 residues in the CDR3. CDR1 MDHEN and CDR2 SYDVKM come from the germline V gene. V trimming: 5 bases; J trimming: 4 bases; junction bases outside the gene matches: 15. This CDR3 reads CASSLTRAGKMADTQYF. The CDR3 DNA is TGTGCCAGCAGTCTCACCCGAGCGGGAAAAATGGCAGATACGCAGTATTTT.

This clone was detected a few times. The V call is TRBV2, the J call TRBJ1-5, with a possible D match to TRBD1 (5 bases). Per the germline V gene, CDR1 is SNHLY and CDR2 is FYNNEI. This CDR3 spans 14 amino acids. The V gene lost 6 bases and the J gene lost 7 bases, with 16 bases spanning the gap. CDR3 DNA sequence: TGTGCCAGCAGCGGGGGTCGGGGAGGGCAGCCCCAGCATTTT. Encoded protein: CASSGGRGGQPQHF.